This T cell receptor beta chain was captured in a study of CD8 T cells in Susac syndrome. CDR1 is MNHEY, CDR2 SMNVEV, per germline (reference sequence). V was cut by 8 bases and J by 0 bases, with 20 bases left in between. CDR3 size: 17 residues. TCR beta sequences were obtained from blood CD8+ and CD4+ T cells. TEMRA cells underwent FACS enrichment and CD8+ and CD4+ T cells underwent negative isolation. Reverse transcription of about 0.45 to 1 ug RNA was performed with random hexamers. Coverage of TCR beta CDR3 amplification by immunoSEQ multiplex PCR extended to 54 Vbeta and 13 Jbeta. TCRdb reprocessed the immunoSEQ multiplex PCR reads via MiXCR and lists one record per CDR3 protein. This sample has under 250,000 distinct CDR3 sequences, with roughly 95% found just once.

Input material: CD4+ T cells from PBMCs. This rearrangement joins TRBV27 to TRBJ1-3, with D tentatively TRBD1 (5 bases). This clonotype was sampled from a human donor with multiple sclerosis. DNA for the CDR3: TGTGCCAGCGACAAGTTGGGGGAAGTCGGCTCTGGAAACACCATATATTTT. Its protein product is CASDKLGEVGSGNTIYF.